Listed here is a single T cell receptor beta chain. Its antigen is as yet unknown. Full-length variable regions came from constant-region reverse primers plus semi-nested Nested Universal Primer A PCR. TCRdb used MiXCR to reprocess the 5' RACE reads, holding one entry per CDR3 protein. The sample contains about 54,000 distinct CDR3 sequences, roughly a sixth of which appear only once. Notes on the study in general: Whole repertoires were not studied in the larger cohort, only one V-J beta rearrangement. Tumor-infiltrating Treg TCR alpha and beta sequences overlapped most with tumor naive CD4+ T cells, then blood naive.

The CDR3 runs to 15 residues. Per the germline V gene, CDR1 is SEHNR and CDR2 is FQNEAQ (reference sequence). The V end lost 5 bases, the J end lost 4 bases, and 17 bases lay between the germline ends. The specimen sequenced was naive CD4+ T cells sorted from blood. Subset of the sample: naive CD4+ T cells, CD4+CD45RA+CD25-. This sequence was found in a female donor with breast cancer. This rearrangement joins TRBV7-9 to TRBJ2-5; D perhaps matches TRBD1 (6 bases). The CDR3 sequence: CASSRPEGGVETQYF. CDR3 DNA: TGTGCCAGCAGCCGCCCGGAAGGGGGTGTAGAGACCCAGTACTTC.